A selection of T cell receptor beta chains follows, all from one sample in a study of T cell repertoires in cytomegalovirus infection. Their target antigens are unknown. One entry per CDR3 protein results from TCRdb running MiXCR on the reads. In the table there are approximately 260,000 distinct CDR3 sequences, around 20% of which are singletons. The sequences come from cultured PBMCs, collected from culture after CMV antigen stimulation. The receptors derive from a human donor in good health (CMV status not recorded). Some clones in this sample may be carry-over from other donors' samples. Both conserved end residues are part of each CDR3. D genes are given only for firm matches. Rows give clone size only sometimes, using once, few, many, or a class for an expanded clone.

abundance: few; d_gene: .; v_gene: TRBV19; j_gene: TRBJ2-5; CDR3aa: CASKRGERETQYF; CDR3nt: TGTGCCAGTAAAAGGGGAGAGAGGGAGACCCAGTACTTC
abundance: .; d_gene: .; v_gene: TRBV6-2/TRBV6-3; j_gene: TRBJ2-2; CDR3aa: CASKREPTNTGELFF; CDR3nt: TGTGCCAGCAAACGGGAGCCTACGAACACCGGGGAGCTGTTTTTT
abundance: .; d_gene: TRBD2; v_gene: TRBV4-3; j_gene: TRBJ2-1; CDR3aa: CASSQDGLAGGYNEQFF; CDR3nt: TGCGCCAGCAGCCAAGATGGACTAGCGGGAGGGTACAATGAGCAGTTCTTC
abundance: few; d_gene: .; v_gene: TRBV18; j_gene: TRBJ2-7; CDR3aa: CASSPISGEGLEQYF; CDR3nt: TGTGCCAGCTCACCTATTAGCGGAGAAGGCCTCGAGCAGTACTTC
abundance: .; d_gene: .; v_gene: TRBV19; j_gene: TRBJ1-5; CDR3aa: CASEGGLSNQPQHF; CDR3nt: TGTGCCAGTGAAGGCGGACTTAGCAATCAGCCCCAGCATTTT
abundance: many; d_gene: .; v_gene: TRBV7-2; j_gene: TRBJ1-2; CDR3aa: CASSPGFGTRDYGYTF; CDR3nt: TGTGCCAGCAGCCCCGGCTTCGGGACAAGGGACTATGGCTACACCTTC
abundance: .; d_gene: TRBD1; v_gene: TRBV27; j_gene: TRBJ2-3; CDR3aa: CASSRTGAPEYF; CDR3nt: TGTGCCAGCAGCCGGACAGGGGCCCCGGAGTATTTT
abundance: many; d_gene: .; v_gene: TRBV5-4; j_gene: TRBJ1-6; CDR3aa: CASSSSTSRGNSPLHF; CDR3nt: TGTGCCAGCAGCTCGTCAACCAGTAGGGGTAATTCACCCCTCCACTTT
abundance: few; d_gene: TRBD2; v_gene: TRBV28; j_gene: TRBJ2-1; CDR3aa: CASKGLAGKASYNEQFF; CDR3nt: TGTGCCAGCAAGGGCCTAGCGGGAAAGGCTTCCTACAATGAGCAGTTCTTC
abundance: few; d_gene: TRBD2; v_gene: TRBV20-1; j_gene: TRBJ2-6; CDR3aa: CSARAPLAGGKSGANVLTF; CDR3nt: TGCAGTGCTAGAGCCCCACTAGCGGGAGGAAAGTCCGGGGCCAACGTCCTGACTTTC
abundance: .; d_gene: TRBD2; v_gene: TRBV10-3; j_gene: TRBJ2-6; CDR3aa: CAIGTSLGIGANVLTF; CDR3nt: TGTGCCATCGGGACTAGCTTGGGTATCGGGGCCAACGTCCTGACTTTC
abundance: .; d_gene: .; v_gene: TRBV7-2; j_gene: TRBJ2-1; CDR3aa: CASSLIATTPAYTNEQFF; CDR3nt: TGTGCCAGCAGCTTAATCGCGACAACCCCAGCCTACACGAATGAGCAGTTCTTC